The 15 T cell receptor beta chains below all came from one sample that was sequenced in a study of chemoradiotherapy in HPV16-positive cancers. Using immunoSEQ multiplex PCR, the repertoire was profiled, and TCRdb retains in-frame clones only, with some absent. The repertoire holds about 66,000 clones, with 88% as singletons. This specimen was blood, taken from a patient who underwent chemoradiotherapy. The receptor source for this set is a human donor with HPV-associated anogenital cancer.

V usage is TRBV28 and J usage is TRBJ1-1; D uncertain. Germline loops: CDR1 MDHEN, CDR2 SYDVKM. V was trimmed by 5 bases and J by 13 bases, leaving 20 bases between them. The CDR3 contains 13 residues. This CDR3 reads CASSPLGRYLRFF. CDR3 in DNA: TGTGCCAGCAGTCCCCTTGGACGCTACCTTCGTTTCTTT.

The rearrangement joins TRBV4-2 to TRBJ1-5, with D tentatively TRBD1 (5 bases). From germline, CDR1 is LGHNA and CDR2 YNFKEQ. The CDR3 loop spans 16 amino acids. The V and J ends lost 0 bases and 3 bases respectively, with 12 bases between them. CDR3 in DNA: TGTGCCAGCAGCCAAGATCTCGGGGGTATCAATCAGCCCCAGCATTTT. Its protein is CASSQDLGGINQPQHF.

J is TRBJ2-2 and V is TRBV2, with D maybe TRBD1 (6 bases). CDR3 length equals 14 residues. CDR1 and CDR2 from the germline V gene are SNHLY and FYNNEI. V lost 5 bases to trimming and J lost 6 bases, with 13 bases between them. The CDR3 DNA reads as TGTGCCAGCAGTTGGGGCAGGGGTGCCGGGGAGCTGTTTTTT. Its protein product is CASSWGRGAGELFF.

As to this clone: At one boundary the junction diverges from the germline segment, which might be a read error. The chain recombines TRBV20-1 with TRBJ2-7, with D perhaps TRBD2 (5 bases). CDR3 length: 11 amino acids. CDR1 and CDR2 (germline): DFQATT, SNEGSKA (reference sequence). In DNA form, the CDR3 reads TGCAGTGCTCGGACTTCCTACGAGCAGCACTTC. It encodes CSARTSYEQHF.

The chain recombines TRBV29-1 with TRBJ2-3; 9 bases are shared with TRBD2. The V segment lost 7 bases and the J segment 6 bases; nucleotides outside the gene matches: 8. The length of the CDR3 is 13 residues. The V gene's germline CDR1 is SQVTM and CDR2 ANQGSEA. The CDR3 here is CSASAGGGDTQYF. In nucleotides, the CDR3 is TGCAGCGCTTCAGCGGGGGGAGGGGATACGCAGTATTTT.

The chain has TRBV7-9 and TRBJ2-7; D is perhaps TRBD2 (6 bases). Trimming pared 3 bases from V and 2 bases from J, leaving 11 bases between. The CDR3 length is 14 residues. CDR1 and CDR2 from the germline V gene are SEHNR and FQNEAQ (reference sequence). The CDR3 reads CASSLEGGPYEQYF. The CDR3 DNA reads as TGTGCCAGCAGCTTGGAGGGCGGACCCTACGAGCAGTACTTC.

The V gene is TRBV5-4, the J gene TRBJ2-6, with TRBD1 matching 9 bases. Looked up from germline, CDR1 is SGHNT and CDR2 is YYREEE (reference sequence). V shed 4 bases and J 1 base; nucleotides not matched to a gene: 12. The CDR3 extends over 19 amino acids. For the CDR3, the DNA is TGTGCCAGCAGCGGGGCCCGGGACAGGGTAGGGTCTGGGGCCAACGTCCTGACTTTC. Its protein is CASSGARDRVGSGANVLTF.

The chain joins TRBV6-6 to TRBJ2-1; 12 nucleotides match TRBD1. The V segment lost 5 bases and the J segment 6 bases; nucleotides outside the gene matches: 5. CDR1 MNHNY and CDR2 SVGAGI come from the germline V gene (reference sequence). The CDR3 extends over 15 amino acids. The CDR3 DNA sequence: TGTGCCAGCAGTACCCCGGGACAGGGGGCCAATGAGCAGTTCTTC. Translation gives CASSTPGQGANEQFF.

V usage is TRBV9 and J usage is TRBJ1-1; D is possibly TRBD1 (6 bases). CDR3 length equals 17 residues. Germline V gene lookup returns CDR1 SGDLS and CDR2 YYNGEE. V gave up 4 bases and J gave up 4 bases, with 23 bases separating them. CDR3 region: CASSPPIGGRQVTEAFF. DNA of the CDR3: TGTGCCAGCAGCCCGCCCATCGGGGGGCGGCAAGTCACTGAAGCTTTCTTT.

The chain is built from TRBV18 and TRBJ2-5; 8 bases fit TRBD1. The trim removed 3 bases at V and 5 bases at J, leaving 8 bases unmatched. In germline, CDR1 is KGHSH, CDR2 LQKENI. This CDR3 has 15 amino acids. The CDR3 region is CASSPGTGESETQYF. DNA for the CDR3: TGTGCCAGCTCACCGGGGACAGGAGAATCGGAGACCCAGTACTTC.

The rearrangement links TRBV9 to TRBJ2-1; maybe TRBD1 (5 bases). Trimming took off 4 bases at V and 0 bases at J, with 11 bases between the two ends. This CDR3 has 15 residues. The V gene's germline CDR1 is SGDLS and CDR2 YYNGEE. CDR3 nucleotide sequence: TGTGCCAGCAGCTTAGACAGCACCTCCTACAATGAGCAGTTCTTC. The encoded protein is CASSLDSTSYNEQFF.

This chain uses TRBV27 with TRBJ2-7; 9 bases match TRBD1. Per the germline V gene, CDR1 is MNHEY and CDR2 is SMNVEV (reference sequence). The V and J ends lost 5 bases and 9 bases, in that order; junction bases with no gene match: 8. The CDR3 consists of 13 residues. The CDR3 bases are TGTGCCAGCAGTCTCCAGGGACAGGGTGCGCAGTACTTC. It encodes CASSLQGQGAQYF.

The J gene is TRBJ2-7, the V gene TRBV28, with no clear D. The CDR3 has 11 amino acids. Trimming took 7 bases from V and 8 from J, leaving 12 bases between them. Germline V gene data show CDR1 as MDHEN and CDR2 as SYDVKM. Written as DNA, the CDR3 is TGTGCCAGCACCTCTCTCCTAAAGCAGTACTTC. It yields the protein CASTSLLKQYF.

CDR3 residues: CATSRDKGFTSTDTQYF. The CDR3 DNA sequence: TGTGCCACCAGCAGAGATAAGGGTTTCACAAGCACAGATACGCAGTATTTT. V and J are TRBV15 and TRBJ2-3, with unresolved D. This CDR3 has 17 residues. The germline gives CDR1 LNHNV, CDR2 YYDKDF (reference sequence). V was trimmed by 0 bases and J by 0 bases, leaving 13 bases between them.

This clone was observed once. The CDR3: CASSIGSGAYEQYF. CDR3 DNA sequence: TGTGCCAGTAGTATAGGTAGCGGCGCCTACGAGCAGTACTTC. This chain connects TRBV19 to TRBJ2-7; D is perhaps TRBD2 (6 bases). This CDR3 has 14 residues. V was shortened by 1 base and J by 2 bases, with 9 bases between the two germline ends. The V gene's germline CDR1 is LNHDA and CDR2 SQIVND (reference sequence). The full variable domain, completed using reference TRBV19 and TRBJ2-7, is DGGITQSPKYLFRKEGQNVTLSCEQNLNHDAMYWYRQDPGQGLRLIYYSQIVNDFQKGDIAEGYSVSREKKESFPLTVTSAQKNPTAFYLCASSIGSGAYEQYFGPGTRLTVT.